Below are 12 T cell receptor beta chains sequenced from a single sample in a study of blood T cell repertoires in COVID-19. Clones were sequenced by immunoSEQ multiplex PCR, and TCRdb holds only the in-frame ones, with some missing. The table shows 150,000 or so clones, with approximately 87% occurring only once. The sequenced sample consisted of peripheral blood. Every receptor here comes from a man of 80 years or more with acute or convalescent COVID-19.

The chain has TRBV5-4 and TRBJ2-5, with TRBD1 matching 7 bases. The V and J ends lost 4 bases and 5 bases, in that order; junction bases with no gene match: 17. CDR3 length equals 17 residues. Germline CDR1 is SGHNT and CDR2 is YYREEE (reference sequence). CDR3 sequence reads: CASSRKKYRGEGETQYF. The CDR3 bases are TGTGCCAGCAGCCGAAAGAAATACAGGGGTGAGGGTGAGACCCAGTACTTC.

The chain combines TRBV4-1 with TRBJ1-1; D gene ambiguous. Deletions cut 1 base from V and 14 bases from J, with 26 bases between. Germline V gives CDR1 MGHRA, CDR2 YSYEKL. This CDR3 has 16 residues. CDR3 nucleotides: TGCGCCAGCAGCCAAGGGGTGGAGGGATTCTATCTACAAGGGTTCTTT. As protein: CASSQGVEGFYLQGFF.

The CDR3 loop reads CAWSPWDTRYQPQHF. In nucleotides, the CDR3 is TGTGCCTGGAGTCCCTGGGACACAAGGTATCAGCCCCAGCATTTT. The genes are TRBV30 and TRBJ1-5, with D possibly being TRBD1 (6 bases). Germline CDR1 reads GTSNPN; CDR2 reads SVGIG (reference sequence). V lost 2 bases and J 5 bases, leaving 16 bases between the germline ends. The CDR3 loop spans 15 amino acids.

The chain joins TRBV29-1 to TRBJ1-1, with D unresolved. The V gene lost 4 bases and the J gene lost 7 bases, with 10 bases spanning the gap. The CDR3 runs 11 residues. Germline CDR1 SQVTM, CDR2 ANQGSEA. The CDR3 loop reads CSVAPGIEAFF. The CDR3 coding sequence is TGCAGCGTTGCGCCGGGGATTGAAGCTTTCTTT.

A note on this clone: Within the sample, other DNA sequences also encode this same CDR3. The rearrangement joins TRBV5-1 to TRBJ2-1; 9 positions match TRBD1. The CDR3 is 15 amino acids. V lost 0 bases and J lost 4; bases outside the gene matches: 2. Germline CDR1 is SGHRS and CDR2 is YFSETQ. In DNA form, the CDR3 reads TGCGCCAGCAGCTTGGGGACAGGGGCTTACAATGAGCAGTTCTTC. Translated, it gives CASSLGTGAYNEQFF.

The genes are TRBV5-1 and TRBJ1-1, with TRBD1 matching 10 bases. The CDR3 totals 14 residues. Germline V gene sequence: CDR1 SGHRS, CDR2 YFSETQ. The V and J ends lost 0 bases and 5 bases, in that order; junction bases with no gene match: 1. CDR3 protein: CASSLGQGATEAFF. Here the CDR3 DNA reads TGCGCCAGCAGCTTGGGACAGGGGGCGACTGAAGCTTTCTTT.

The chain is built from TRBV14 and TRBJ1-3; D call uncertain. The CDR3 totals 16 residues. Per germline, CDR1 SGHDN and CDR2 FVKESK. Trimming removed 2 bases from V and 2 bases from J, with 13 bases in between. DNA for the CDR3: TGTGCCAGCAGCCAAAAAAGAACCGGTGCTGGAAACACCATATATTTT. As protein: CASSQKRTGAGNTIYF.

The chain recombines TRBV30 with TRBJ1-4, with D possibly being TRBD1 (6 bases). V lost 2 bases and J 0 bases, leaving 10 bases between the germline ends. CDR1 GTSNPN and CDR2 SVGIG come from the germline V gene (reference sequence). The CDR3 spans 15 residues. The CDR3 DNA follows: TGTGCCTGGAGTTTAAGGACAGCAACTAATGAAAAACTGTTTTTT. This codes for CAWSLRTATNEKLFF.

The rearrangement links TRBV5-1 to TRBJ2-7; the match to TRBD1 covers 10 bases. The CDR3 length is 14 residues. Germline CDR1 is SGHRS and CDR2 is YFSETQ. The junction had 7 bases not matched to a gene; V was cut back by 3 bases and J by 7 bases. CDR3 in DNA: TGCGCCAGCAGCTGGGGACAGGGGAAGGGTGAGCAGTACTTC. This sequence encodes CASSWGQGKGEQYF.

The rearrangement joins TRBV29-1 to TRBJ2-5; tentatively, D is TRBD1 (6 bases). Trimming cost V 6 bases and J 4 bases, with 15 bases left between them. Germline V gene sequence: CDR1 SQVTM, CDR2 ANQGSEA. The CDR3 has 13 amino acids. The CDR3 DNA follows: TGCAGCGTCCGGGACACCCACCGAGAGACCCAGTACTTC. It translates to CSVRDTHRETQYF.

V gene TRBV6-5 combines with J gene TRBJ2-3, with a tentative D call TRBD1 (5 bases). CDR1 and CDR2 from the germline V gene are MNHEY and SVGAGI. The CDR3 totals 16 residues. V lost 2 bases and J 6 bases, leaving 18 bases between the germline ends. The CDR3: CASSYHRQPQGDTQYF. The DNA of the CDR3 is TGTGCCAGCAGTTACCATCGACAGCCCCAAGGGGATACGCAGTATTTT.

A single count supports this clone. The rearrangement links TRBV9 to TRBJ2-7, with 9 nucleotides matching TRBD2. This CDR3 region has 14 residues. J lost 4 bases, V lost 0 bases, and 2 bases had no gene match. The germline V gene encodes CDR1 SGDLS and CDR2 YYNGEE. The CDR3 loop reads CASSVGTSGYEQYF. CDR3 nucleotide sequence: TGTGCCAGCAGCGTAGGTACTAGCGGGTACGAGCAGTACTTC.